One and the same sample provided the 13 T cell receptor beta chains below, sequenced in a study of control samples from healthy donors and cancer patients. The data were produced by immunoSEQ multiplex PCR, yet TCRdb's version contains in-frame clones alone and is incomplete. The table lists roughly 200,000 clones, just under 95% of them singletons. Material: blood. The source of these receptors is a man aged 50-60 years in good health.

The chain joins TRBV7-3 to TRBJ1-5; a weak D match, TRBD1 (6 bases). The CDR3 length is 16 residues. Germline V lookup: CDR1 SGHTA, CDR2 FQGTGA. V gave up 6 bases and J gave up 3 bases, with 18 bases separating them. CDR3 bases: TGTGCCAGCAGTTTAGGGTCGGGGGCGTTCAATCAGCCCCAGCATTTT. Translation gives CASSLGSGAFNQPQHF. The variable domain in full, completed from reference TRBV7-3 and TRBJ1-5, reads GAGVSQTPSNKVTEKGKYVELRCDPISGHTALYWYRQSLGQGPEFLIYFQGTGAADDSGLPNDRFFAVRPEGSVSTLKIQRTERGDSAVYLCASSLGSGAFNQPQHFGDGTRLSIL.

The gene calls are TRBV7-3 and TRBJ2-1, with 13 bases that match TRBD2. The V segment lost 8 bases and the J segment 0 bases; nucleotides outside the gene matches: 1. Germline-derived CDR1 and CDR2 are SGHTA and FQGTGA. The CDR3 extends over 15 amino acids. The CDR3 sequence: CASGLAGASYNEQFF. CDR3 bases: TGTGCCAGCGGACTAGCGGGGGCCTCCTACAATGAGCAGTTCTTC.

The chain employs TRBV27 and TRBJ2-3; possibly TRBD1 for D (7 bases). V lost 10 bases and J 2 bases, leaving 16 bases between the germline ends. CDR1 is MNHEY and CDR2 is SMNVEV in the germline V gene (reference sequence). The CDR3 has 14 amino acids. The CDR3 is CATSGGGVTDTQYF. The CDR3 DNA is TGTGCCACCTCTGGAGGGGGCGTCACAGATACGCAGTATTTT.

V is TRBV4-1 and J is TRBJ2-1, with D tentatively TRBD2 (7 bases). This CDR3 is built from 16 residues. CDR1 is MGHRA, CDR2 YSYEKL, per germline. Trimming cost V 1 base and J 2 bases, with 12 bases left between them. The CDR3 DNA sequence: TGCGCCAGCAGCCAAGGGAGGGGGGGCCCCTACAATGAGCAGTTCTTC. This translates into CASSQGRGGPYNEQFF.

The chain couples TRBV7-8 to TRBJ2-7, with 9 bases lining up with TRBD1. The CDR3 is made up of 19 amino acids. Germline CDR1 is SGHVS and CDR2 is FQNEAQ. V dropped 4 bases and J dropped 0; count of bases not matched to a gene: 16. CDR3 loop: CASSSGRTGASLGSYEQYV. In DNA form, the CDR3 reads TGTGCCAGCAGCTCCGGAAGGACAGGGGCTTCCCTAGGCTCCTACGAGCAGTACGTC.

This rearrangement joins TRBV21-1 to TRBJ1-5. TRBV21-1 counts as a pseudogene. This CDR3 spans 21 amino acids. The CDR3 is CASSKAGNFNLDLELNQPQHF. The CDR3, as DNA: TGTGCCAGCAGCAAAGCAGGAAATTTCAACCTGGACCTTGAGCTCAATCAGCCCCAGCATTTT.

The chain uses TRBV6-5 and TRBJ1-1; a weak D match, TRBD1 (5 bases). The CDR3 extends over 13 amino acids. The germline gives CDR1 MNHEY, CDR2 SVGAGI. The V end was cut by 7 bases, the J end by 5 bases, with 14 bases between. The CDR3 loop is CASTTPGSTEAFF. CDR3 sequence (DNA): TGTGCCAGCACAACCCCAGGGTCGACTGAAGCTTTCTTT.

This sequence joins TRBV7-3 and TRBJ2-2; unclear D gene. In germline, CDR1 is SGHTA, CDR2 FQGTGA. Deletions cut 1 base from V and 3 bases from J, with 6 bases between. The CDR3 totals 14 residues. The CDR3 reads CASSLNPHTGELFF. The CDR3 nucleotides are TGTGCCAGCAGCTTAAATCCGCACACCGGGGAGCTGTTTTTT.

The chain uses TRBV5-1 and TRBJ2-3, with D hard to call. In germline, CDR1 is SGHRS, CDR2 YFSETQ. V was pared by 0 bases and J by 6 bases, with 2 bases between. The CDR3 has 11 residues. For the CDR3, the DNA is TGCGCCAGCAGCTTGGTCGATACGCAGTATTTT. Protein: CASSLVDTQYF.

This chain uses TRBV28 with TRBJ2-7; D is unresolved. V was shortened by 7 bases and J by 2 bases, with 12 bases between the two germline ends. CDR1 and CDR2 (germline): MDHEN, SYDVKM. This CDR3 has 13 residues. This CDR3 is CASIPSDTYEQYF. In DNA, the CDR3 is TGTGCCAGCATCCCCAGCGATACCTACGAGCAGTACTTC.

The rearrangement links TRBV6-1 to TRBJ2-7, with TRBD1 matching over 7 bases. In germline, CDR1 is MNHNS, CDR2 SASEGT. V gave up 2 bases and J gave up 5 bases; unmatched junction bases: 3. The CDR3 is made up of 13 amino acids. The CDR3 DNA sequence: TGTGCCAGCAGTGAACAAAGGGGGCACGAGCAGTACGTC. Translation gives CASSEQRGHEQYV.

The V gene is TRBV6-4, the J gene TRBJ2-3, with D possibly matching TRBD2 (7 bases). Trimming stripped 2 bases from V and 4 bases from J, with 10 bases between. The CDR3 is 14 residues long. In germline, CDR1 is MRHNA, CDR2 SNTAGT. Here the CDR3 reads CASSDRGASDTQYF. The CDR3 nucleotides read TGTGCCAGCAGTGACCGGGGGGCTTCAGATACGCAGTATTTT.

The chain has TRBV6-1 and TRBJ2-1; TRBD2 agrees at 7 bases. Germline V CDR1 and CDR2: MNHNS, SASEGT. This CDR3 comprises 14 residues. Germline trimming cut 3 bases from V and 9 bases from J; bases unmatched to any gene: 8. The CDR3 loop reads CASSDLGGGFEQFF. Here the CDR3 DNA reads TGTGCCAGCAGTGACCTTGGGGGGGGATTTGAGCAGTTCTTC.